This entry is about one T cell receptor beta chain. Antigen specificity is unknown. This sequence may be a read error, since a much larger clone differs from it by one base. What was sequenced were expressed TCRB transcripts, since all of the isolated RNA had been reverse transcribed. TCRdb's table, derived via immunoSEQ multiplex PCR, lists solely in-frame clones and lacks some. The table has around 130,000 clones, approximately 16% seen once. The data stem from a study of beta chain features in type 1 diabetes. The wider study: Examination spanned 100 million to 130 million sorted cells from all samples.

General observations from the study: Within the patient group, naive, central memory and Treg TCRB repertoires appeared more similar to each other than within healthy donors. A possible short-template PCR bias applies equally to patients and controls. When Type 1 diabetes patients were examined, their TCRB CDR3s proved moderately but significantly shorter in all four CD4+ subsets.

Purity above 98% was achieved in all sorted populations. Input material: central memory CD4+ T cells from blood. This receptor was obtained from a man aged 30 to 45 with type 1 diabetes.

The CDR3 DNA reads TGCAGCGGCCTTTTGTATAGGCCAGGGCAAGGCTCTGGGGCCAACGTCCTGACTTTC. Protein product: CSGLLYRPGQGSGANVLTF. The chain employs TRBV29-1 and TRBJ2-6; weak D call: TRBD1 (5 bases). The V gene lost 7 bases and the J gene lost 0 bases, with 25 bases spanning the gap. CDR3 length: 19 amino acids. CDR1 SQVTM and CDR2 ANQGSEA come from the germline V gene. The variable domain in full, completed from reference TRBV29-1 and TRBJ2-6, reads SAVISQKPSRDICQRGTSLTIQCQVDSQVTMMFWYRQQPGQSLTLIATANQGSEATYESGFVIDKFPISRPNLTFSTLTVSNMSPEDSSIYLCSGLLYRPGQGSGANVLTFGAGSRLTVL.